The clone carrying this T cell receptor (delta chain) was detected only a few times. The entry originates in a study of gamma-delta chains in newborns, infants, children. Study overall: Microbial exposure reportedly drives polyclonal innate γδ T cell expansion after birth.

TCRdb re-called the reads via CATT. The sample contains more than 4,500 delta-chain clones, roughly 2.6% of which appear only once. J was trimmed by 2 bases and V by 4 bases; bases with no gene match: 6. The CDR3 sequence is 17 residues long. Germline V gene data show CDR1 as GEAIGNYY and CDR2 as EKD. Input material: blood. This sequence was found in a child who was a newborn, infant or young child, either healthy, febrile or measles-vaccinated (not recorded which). This chain connects TRDV2 to TRDJ3, with TRDD3 matching 8 bases. CDR3 coding DNA: TGTGCCTGTGAAAACGTGGGGGATCCCTGGGACACCCGACAGATGTTTTTC. Translated, it gives CACENVGDPWDTRQMFF.